This T cell receptor (beta chain) is from a study of T-cell reconstitution after alpha-beta-depleted transplantation in children. This clonotype was picked up many times. Its antigen is undetermined. The junction had 12 bases not matched to a gene; V was cut back by 1 base and J by 4 bases. Germline CDR1 reads LGHNA; CDR2 reads YNFKEQ. The CDR3 covers 18 residues. TCRbeta library preparation incorporated unique molecular identifiers. TCRdb fed the PCR reads into MiXCR, producing one record per CDR3 protein. Of 98,000 or so distinct CDR3 sequences in the sample, 5% to 8% are singletons; the top ten hold 20% to 25%. General study results and limits: At one year after transplant, newly produced T cells mostly accounted for T-cell counts and diversity.

The gene calls are TRBV4-2 and TRBJ2-1, with TRBD2 identical over 8 bases. The sequence came from a male patient aged 2 to 9 who had a stem cell transplant for acute lymphoblastic leukemia, so the T cells may come from the graft donor. The starting material was PBMCs, mostly from graft donor cells, obtained 360 days after TCRalphabeta/CD19-depleted stem cell transplant. CDR3 sequence: CASSQVLGVAGTYNEQFF. Written as DNA, the CDR3 is TGTGCCAGCAGCCAAGTTCTTGGGGTAGCGGGGACTTACAATGAGCAGTTCTTC.